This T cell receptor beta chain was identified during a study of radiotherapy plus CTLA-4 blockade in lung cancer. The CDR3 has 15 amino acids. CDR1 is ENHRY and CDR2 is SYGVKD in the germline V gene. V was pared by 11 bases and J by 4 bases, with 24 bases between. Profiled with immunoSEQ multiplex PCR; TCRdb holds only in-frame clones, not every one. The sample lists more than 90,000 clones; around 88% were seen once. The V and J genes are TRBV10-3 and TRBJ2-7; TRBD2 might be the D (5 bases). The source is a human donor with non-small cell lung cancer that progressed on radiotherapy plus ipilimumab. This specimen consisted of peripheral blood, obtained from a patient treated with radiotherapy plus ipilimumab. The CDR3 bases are TGTGCCGCCGCTGTTGGGCGGACCGGCGGGTACGAGCAGTACTTC. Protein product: CAAAVGRTGGYEQYF.